The next 21 T cell receptor beta chains were all read from a single sample in a study of cytomegalovirus exposure and HLA in healthy donors. With 60 Vbeta and 13 Jbeta primers, the PCR was carried out. The repertoire was sequenced with immunoSEQ multiplex PCR; TCRdb's copy has only in-frame clones and lacks some. This table holds more than 140,000 clones, roughly 81% found once. Source material: PBMCs. The receptors here all came from a female donor in good health and CMV-seronegative.

J is TRBJ1-4 and V is TRBV2; the match to TRBD1 covers 7 bases. CDR3 length equals 16 residues. V shed 6 bases, J shed 8 bases, and the junction held 15 bases outside the gene matches. Germline CDR1 SNHLY, CDR2 FYNNEI. The CDR3 loop is CASRHWGRQGDEKLFF. The CDR3, as DNA: TGTGCCAGCAGACACTGGGGGAGACAGGGAGACGAAAAACTGTTTTTT.

V and J are TRBV7-9 and TRBJ2-1; the D is unclear. V was pared by 4 bases and J by 13 bases, with 14 bases between. The CDR3 sequence is 12 residues long. Germline V CDR1 and CDR2: SEHNR, FQNEAQ (reference sequence). The CDR3, as DNA: TGTGCCAGCAGCTCCCCAAGATTACTACAGTTCTTC. Translated, it gives CASSSPRLLQFF. Variable domain in full (rest from reference TRBV7-9 and TRBJ2-1): DTGVSQNPRHKITKRGQNVTFRCDPISEHNRLYWYRQTLGQGPEFLTYFQNEAQLEKSRLLSDRFSAERPKGSFSTLEIQRTEQGDSAMYLCASSSPRLLQFFGPGTRLTVL.

This chain connects TRBV7-9 to TRBJ1-6; D is possibly TRBD1 (6 bases). This CDR3 is 17 amino acids long. CDR1 SEHNR and CDR2 FQNEAQ come from the germline V gene (reference sequence). V was cut by 6 bases and J by 7 bases, with 22 bases left in between. The CDR3 region is CASRPGMRQGRNSPLHF. As DNA, the CDR3 is TGTGCCAGCAGGCCCGGTATGAGGCAGGGGAGAAATTCACCCCTCCACTTT.

This chain joins TRBV19 and TRBJ1-2; D is perhaps TRBD1 (6 bases). The germline V gene has CDR1 LNHDA and CDR2 SQIVND (reference sequence). V was trimmed by 6 bases and J by 8 bases, leaving 16 bases between them. The CDR3 totals 13 residues. CDR3 DNA: TGTGCCAGTAGACGGATTGGGGGCCAGGGCTACACCTTC. Protein: CASRRIGGQGYTF.

The CDR3 region is CASSLRWSSGHYEQYF. The CDR3 DNA sequence: TGTGCCAGCAGTCTCCGGTGGTCTAGCGGGCATTACGAGCAGTACTTC. V is TRBV28 and J is TRBJ2-7; TRBD2 agrees at 8 bases. This CDR3 has 16 amino acids. Germline CDR1 MDHEN, CDR2 SYDVKM. Losses at the gene ends were 5 bases for V and 4 bases for J; bases not matched to a gene: 13. Full variable domain (outside the CDR3, taken from reference TRBV28 and TRBJ2-7): DVKVTQSSRYLVKRTGEKVFLECVQDMDHENMFWYRQDPGLGLRLIYFSYDVKMKEKGDIPEGYSVSREKKERFSLILESASTNQTSMYLCASSLRWSSGHYEQYFGPGTRLTVT.

A note on this clone: Other DNA sequences in this sample translate to the same CDR3. The chain joins TRBV18 to TRBJ2-3, with D possibly TRBD1 on 6 matching bases. Trimming shortened V by 3 bases and J by 3 bases, and 10 bases separated the two germline ends. The length of the CDR3 is 14 residues. The germline gives CDR1 KGHSH, CDR2 LQKENI. CDR3: CASSPARGTDTQYF. The CDR3 nucleotides read TGTGCCAGCTCACCGGCCAGGGGTACAGATACGCAGTATTTT.

This clone has just a few counts. The CDR3 nucleotides read TGTGCCAGCAGCTCGATACGGACAGATTTCGACGACACTGAAGCTTTCTTT. It codes for CASSSIRTDFDDTEAFF. V and J are TRBV11-3 and TRBJ1-1, with D possibly being TRBD1 (6 bases). CDR3 size: 17 residues. Per the germline V gene, CDR1 is SGHNT and CDR2 is YENEEA. V lost 4 bases to trimming and J lost 3 bases, with 21 bases between them.

The chain uses TRBV5-6 and TRBJ1-6; 8 bases are a match to TRBD1. Germline trimming cut 4 bases from V and 10 bases from J; bases unmatched to any gene: 10. Looked up from germline, CDR1 is SGHDT and CDR2 is YYEEEE. The CDR3 is made up of 15 amino acids. DNA of the CDR3: TGTGCCAGCAGCAAACGGGGGACAGGCGGCTCACCCCTCCACTTT. It yields the protein CASSKRGTGGSPLHF. The whole variable domain, filled in from reference TRBV5-6 and TRBJ1-6, reads DAGVTQSPTHLIKTRGQQVTLRCSPKSGHDTVSWYQQALGQGPQFIFQYYEEEERQRGNFPDRFSGHQFPNYSSELNVNALLLGDSALYLCASSKRGTGGSPLHFGNGTRLTVT.

This clone was observed a handful of times. The CDR3 loop is CASSYGAAPNYGYTF. The CDR3 coding sequence is TGTGCCAGCAGTTACGGGGCAGCTCCTAACTATGGCTACACCTTC. The rearrangement joins TRBV6-6 to TRBJ1-2, with D possibly TRBD1 on 5 matching bases. V lost 2 bases to trimming and J lost 0 bases, with 10 bases between them. Germline CDR1 is MNHNY and CDR2 is SVGAGI (reference sequence). This CDR3 contains 15 residues.

This clone has a single count. The chain couples TRBV27 to TRBJ2-1, with 9 nucleotides matching TRBD1. Germline CDR1 is MNHEY and CDR2 is SMNVEV (reference sequence). Trimming cost V 6 bases and J 3 bases; bases outside gene matches: 3. This CDR3 comprises 14 residues. CDR3 protein: CASSRDRVYNEQFF. CDR3 bases: TGTGCCAGCAGCCGGGACAGGGTCTACAATGAGCAGTTCTTC.

This clone occurred once. The chain employs TRBV28 and TRBJ2-7, with 9 bases matching TRBD2. The J segment lost 2 bases and the V segment lost 7 bases, leaving 9 bases of the junction unmatched. This CDR3 contains 15 residues. Germline CDR1 MDHEN, CDR2 SYDVKM. CDR3 region: CASTWGASGAYEQYF. DNA of the CDR3: TGTGCCAGCACTTGGGGGGCTAGCGGGGCCTACGAGCAGTACTTC.

V and J are TRBV27 and TRBJ2-7, with TRBD2 identical over 11 bases. CDR3 size: 17 residues. The V and J ends lost 2 bases and 3 bases, in that order; junction bases with no gene match: 9. Germline lookup yields CDR1 MNHEY and CDR2 SMNVEV (reference sequence). The CDR3 DNA sequence: TGTGCCAGCAGTTTAGAGGACCCCGGGACTAGCGGCTACGAGCAGTACTTC. Its translation is CASSLEDPGTSGYEQYF.

The chain combines TRBV6-5 with TRBJ2-7, with 12 bases that match TRBD2. Germline V CDR1 and CDR2: MNHEY, SVGAGI. Trimming cost V 6 bases and J 3 bases; bases outside gene matches: 6. CDR3 length: 15 amino acids. This chain's CDR3 is CASRAQTSGGYEQYF. CDR3 nucleotides: TGTGCCAGCAGAGCGCAGACTAGCGGGGGCTACGAGCAGTACTTC.

The chain carries TRBV6-1 and TRBJ2-3, with TRBD1 matching 8 bases. CDR3 length: 14 amino acids. Losses at the gene ends were 7 bases for V and 3 bases for J; bases not matched to a gene: 6. The germline V gene has CDR1 MNHNS and CDR2 SASEGT. The CDR3 is CASTRRGLTDTQYF. The CDR3 coding sequence is TGTGCCAGCACGCGCAGGGGGCTGACAGATACGCAGTATTTT.

Only one count was recorded for this clone. The chain uses TRBV5-1 and TRBJ2-7; D is unresolved. V was shortened by 1 base and J by 5 bases, with 13 bases between the two germline ends. There are 14 residues in the CDR3. Germline V gene sequence: CDR1 SGHRS, CDR2 YFSETQ. Here the CDR3 DNA reads TGCGCCAGCAGCTTGATACCCCTTCAGGACGAGCAGTACTTC. Translation gives CASSLIPLQDEQYF. Supplemented by reference TRBV5-1 and TRBJ2-7, the full variable domain reads KAGVTQTPRYLIKTRGQQVTLSCSPISGHRSVSWYQQTPGQGLQFLFEYFSETQRNKGNFPGRFSGRQFSNSRSEMNVSTLELGDSALYLCASSLIPLQDEQYFGPGTRLTVT.

This chain connects TRBV19 to TRBJ2-1; D is ambiguous. Germline V CDR1 and CDR2: LNHDA, SQIVND (reference sequence). V was pared by 3 bases and J by 3 bases, with 6 bases between. The CDR3 is 13 amino acids. The CDR3 loop reads CASSIPYYNEQFF. CDR3 sequence (DNA): TGTGCCAGTAGTATCCCCTACTACAATGAGCAGTTCTTC.

CDR3 bases: TGTGCCAGCAGCTTGACGAGGGGGCCTATCACTGAAGCTTTCTTT. This sequence encodes CASSLTRGPITEAFF. V usage is TRBV5-5 and J usage is TRBJ1-1, with 7 positions matching TRBD1. CDR1 SGHKS and CDR2 YYEKEE come from the germline V gene (reference sequence). The CDR3 totals 15 residues. The ends lost 1 base at V and 4 bases at J; junction bases unmatched: 7.

This chain links TRBV30 with TRBJ2-2; weak D call: TRBD2 (6 bases). The germline V gene encodes CDR1 GTSNPN and CDR2 SVGIG (reference sequence). CDR3 length: 14 amino acids. V lost 4 bases, J lost 5 bases, and 14 bases lay in between. CDR3: CAWTTGVGTGELFF. The CDR3 DNA follows: TGTGCCTGGACCACGGGAGTGGGGACCGGGGAGCTGTTTTTT. The entire variable domain, with the rest obtained from reference TRBV30 and TRBJ2-2, is as follows: SQTIHQWPATLVQPVGSPLSLECTVEGTSNPNLYWYRQAAGRGLQLLFYSVGIGQISSEVPQNLSASRPQDRQFILSSKKLLLSDSGFYLCAWTTGVGTGELFFGEGSRLTVL.

This sequence joins TRBV9 and TRBJ2-3; 13 positions match TRBD2. Germline V CDR1 and CDR2: SGDLS, YYNGEE. CDR3 size: 17 residues. Trimming took 4 bases from V and 1 from J; bases not matched to a gene: 6. The CDR3 DNA sequence: TGTGCCAGCAGCCCGTGGACTAGCGGGAGTGGCACAGATACGCAGTATTTT. Translating gives CASSPWTSGSGTDTQYF.

The chain employs TRBV6-6 and TRBJ1-1; unclear D gene. The CDR3 loop spans 15 amino acids. Germline V gene data show CDR1 as MNHNY and CDR2 as SVGAGI (reference sequence). V lost 5 bases and J lost 1, with 14 bases in between. CDR3 amino acids: CASSKDTGGNTEAFF. CDR3 bases: TGTGCCAGCAGTAAAGACACGGGAGGGAACACTGAAGCTTTCTTT.

This clone was seen a handful of times. The same CDR3 can be traced to other DNA sequences in this sample. The rearrangement uses TRBV18 and TRBJ1-4; 8 bases fit TRBD1. The length of the CDR3 is 15 residues. Per germline, CDR1 KGHSH and CDR2 LQKENI. The V and J ends lost 3 bases and 1 base, in that order; junction bases with no gene match: 1. The CDR3: CASSPGTGTNEKLFF. The CDR3 region has the DNA TGTGCCAGCTCACCTGGGACAGGAACTAATGAAAAACTGTTTTTT.